Described below is a single T cell receptor beta chain sequence and its context. The donors comprised healthy bone marrow donors. Germline V gives CDR1 SGHTA, CDR2 FQGNSA. V shed 5 bases and J 8 bases; nucleotides not matched to a gene: 6. The CDR3 has 16 amino acids. These data originate in a study of cytomegalovirus exposure and HLA in healthy donors. Both 60 Vbeta primers and 13 Jbeta primers went into the PCR. Profiled with immunoSEQ multiplex PCR; TCRdb holds only in-frame clones, not every one. Of some 120,000 clones in the sample, about 76% were seen once. The specimen was PBMCs. The chain recombines TRBV7-2 with TRBJ2-1, with 16 nucleotides matching TRBD2. The sequence derives from a woman aged 60-75 years in good health and CMV-seropositive. The CDR3 DNA reads TGTGCCAGCAGCAAGGGACTAGCGGGAGGGCCCGATGAGCAGTTCTTC. Its protein product is CASSKGLAGGPDEQFF.